Detailed here is one T cell receptor beta chain. Its antigen is unknown. The tumor samples were collected prior to definitive surgery or chemotherapy. The sample is drawn from a study of high-grade serous ovarian cancer treatment subgroups. For the study at large: Samples averaged 14,192 reads and several thousand unique TCR beta rearrangements.

CDR3 length equals 15 residues. Germline loops: CDR1 SGHVS, CDR2 FQNEAQ. Points from the study as a whole: Higher neoantigen levels went with greater TCR clonal relatedness.

This table comes from immunoSEQ multiplex PCR, and its TCRdb copy is limited to in-frame clones, with some not included. The sample has more than 2,500 clones, about 69% seen once. The rearrangement uses TRBV7-8 and TRBJ2-5, with D unclear. The J call could be wrong; TRBJ2-7 is a better fit for the DNA end. This sequence was found in a human donor with high-grade serous ovarian cancer. The sample consisted of tumor tissue. The chain's CDR3 is CASSLDTGAYYEQYF. For the CDR3, the DNA is TGTGCCAGCAGCTTAGACACGGGTGCCTACTACGAGCAGTACTTC.